Following are 20 T cell receptor beta chains from one sample sequenced in a study of beta chain features in type 1 diabetes. Isolated RNA was reverse transcribed in full, so expressed TCRB transcripts were sequenced. Measured with immunoSEQ multiplex PCR; TCRdb has only the in-frame clones, and not every one. The sample yields hundreds of thousands of clones, around 30% seen once. Sequencing input: naive CD4+ T cells from blood. The source is a man between 18 and 35 years old in good health.

The chain combines TRBV30 with TRBJ2-7, with unresolved D. Germline V lookup: CDR1 GTSNPN, CDR2 SVGIG (reference sequence). The CDR3 totals 11 residues. V lost 4 bases and J lost 2, with 6 bases in between. This CDR3 reads CAWKGTYEQYF. The CDR3 nucleotides are TGTGCCTGGAAGGGAACCTACGAGCAGTACTTC.

This chain uses TRBV4-3 with TRBJ1-2, with TRBD1 matching over 7 bases. V lost 0 bases and J lost 5; bases outside the gene matches: 3. Germline V gene data show CDR1 as LGHNA and CDR2 as YSLEER. The CDR3 covers 14 residues. In DNA form, the CDR3 reads TGCGCCAGCAGCCAAGACCAGACAGGGTATGGCTACACCTTC. This codes for CASSQDQTGYGYTF.

CDR3 nucleotide sequence: TGCGCCAGCAGCCCCCGGGGAAACACTGAAGCTTTCTTT. Protein product: CASSPRGNTEAFF. The V gene is TRBV4-1, the J gene TRBJ1-1; D uncertain. CDR1 and CDR2 (germline): MGHRA, YSYEKL. CDR3 length equals 13 residues. V dropped 4 bases and J dropped 2 bases, with 8 bases sitting between them.

Details on this clone: The same CDR3 also results from other DNA sequences found in this sample. The genes are TRBV18 and TRBJ2-3; no definite D call. The V gene lost 0 bases and the J gene lost 6 bases, with 7 bases spanning the gap. CDR3 size: 13 residues. Germline lookup yields CDR1 KGHSH and CDR2 LQKENI. The CDR3 coding sequence is TGTGCCAGCTCACCACCGGGATCGGATACGCAGTATTTT. The encoded protein is CASSPPGSDTQYF.

The V gene is TRBV25-1, the J gene TRBJ1-2; D ambiguous. The CDR3 is 13 residues long. The V and J ends lost 4 bases and 4 bases respectively, with 10 bases between them. Germline V gene sequence: CDR1 MGHDK, CDR2 SYGVNS. The CDR3 DNA reads as TGTGCCAGCAGTGTTCAGCTTGGCTATGGCTACACCTTC. It yields the protein CASSVQLGYGYTF.

The chain combines TRBV15 with TRBJ2-7; D call uncertain. The germline CDR1 and CDR2 sequences are LNHNV and YYDKDF (reference sequence). CDR3 length equals 15 residues. Trimming shortened V by 0 bases and J by 0 bases, and 9 bases separated the two germline ends. The CDR3 protein is CATSRDSAFSYEQYF. As DNA, the CDR3 is TGTGCCACCAGCAGAGATTCCGCGTTCTCCTACGAGCAGTACTTC.

This clone was counted a few times. The chain uses TRBV5-1 and TRBJ2-1; TRBD2 matches at 8 bases. With V trimmed by 4 bases and J by 5 bases, 8 bases remained unmatched. There are 15 residues in the CDR3. The germline gives CDR1 SGHRS, CDR2 YFSETQ. The CDR3 reads CASSILAEHHNEQFF. The CDR3 nucleotides are TGCGCCAGCAGCATACTAGCGGAGCACCACAATGAGCAGTTCTTC.

V gene TRBV7-9 combines with J gene TRBJ2-1; D possibly corresponds to TRBD2 (6 bases). Per the germline V gene, CDR1 is SEHNR and CDR2 is FQNEAQ (reference sequence). The CDR3 is 14 amino acids. Trimming took off 4 bases at V and 3 bases at J, with 10 bases between the two ends. The CDR3 reads CASSYGGLYNEQFF. In DNA, the CDR3 is TGTGCCAGCAGCTACGGAGGGCTCTACAATGAGCAGTTCTTC.

On this clone itself: The sample carries other DNA sequences with the same CDR3. The V call is TRBV30, the J call TRBJ1-1; no firm D call. Trimming removed 0 bases from V and 2 bases from J, with 7 bases in between. Germline CDR1 GTSNPN, CDR2 SVGIG (reference sequence). The CDR3 covers 13 residues. The CDR3 DNA follows: TGTGCCTGGAGTGTAGCCAGAAACACTGAAGCTTTCTTT. Translated: CAWSVARNTEAFF.

This chain links TRBV9 with TRBJ2-2; no clear D gene. V lost 0 bases to trimming and J lost 4 bases, with 10 bases between them. The CDR3 loop spans 15 amino acids. The germline V gene encodes CDR1 SGDLS and CDR2 YYNGEE. The CDR3 sequence is CASSVVESPTGELFF. CDR3 bases: TGTGCCAGCAGCGTAGTCGAAAGCCCCACCGGGGAGCTGTTTTTT.

V is TRBV28 and J is TRBJ2-1; 8 positions agree with TRBD1. J was trimmed by 3 bases and V by 6 bases; bases with no gene match: 7. This CDR3 contains 15 residues. From germline, CDR1 is MDHEN and CDR2 SYDVKM. The DNA of the CDR3 is TGTGCCAGCAGGCGACAGGGGACCTTCTACAATGAGCAGTTCTTC. Its protein is CASRRQGTFYNEQFF.

In its sample, this clone was seen a few times. The V gene is TRBV9, the J gene TRBJ2-1, with 8 bases lining up with TRBD1. The CDR3 runs 15 residues. The V gene's germline CDR1 is SGDLS and CDR2 YYNGEE. V lost 4 bases to trimming and J lost 4 bases; unmatched junction nucleotides: 7. CDR3 residues: CASSPQGGFYNEQFF. The CDR3 DNA reads TGTGCCAGCAGCCCACAGGGGGGTTTTTACAATGAGCAGTTCTTC.

The V call is TRBV29-1, the J call TRBJ2-1; D remains ambiguous. This CDR3 has 14 residues. Between the trimmed V and J ends, which lost 8 bases and 0 bases, there was a span of 14 bases. Germline V gene sequence: CDR1 SQVTM, CDR2 ANQGSEA. The CDR3 sequence is CSIVSESSYNEQFF. In DNA, the CDR3 is TGCAGCATCGTCAGCGAGAGCTCCTACAATGAGCAGTTCTTC.

This clone occurred once. V is TRBV7-8 and J is TRBJ2-1; 10 bases match TRBD1. The trim removed 4 bases at V and 8 bases at J, leaving 5 bases unmatched. The germline V gene has CDR1 SGHVS and CDR2 FQNEAQ. CDR3 length: 14 residues. CDR3 DNA: TGTGCCAGCAGCTCGGGACAGGGGTGGGATGAGCAGTTCTTC. Encoded protein: CASSSGQGWDEQFF.

This chain uses TRBV25-1 with TRBJ2-1; tentatively, D is TRBD2 (6 bases). CDR1 is MGHDK and CDR2 is SYGVNS in the germline V gene. This CDR3 contains 12 residues. V lost 2 bases, J lost 9 bases, and 8 bases lay in between. This CDR3 is CASSEAGPEQFF. CDR3 in DNA: TGTGCCAGCAGTGAAGCGGGACCTGAGCAGTTCTTC.

This clone has only a few counts. This chain links TRBV30 with TRBJ2-3, with 8 bases matching TRBD2. In germline, CDR1 is GTSNPN, CDR2 SVGIG (reference sequence). With V trimmed by 2 bases and J by 4 bases, 14 bases remained unmatched. This CDR3 contains 17 residues. The CDR3 is CAWSSLRTSSIADTQYF. The CDR3 DNA sequence: TGTGCCTGGAGTTCCTTACGGACTAGCAGTATAGCAGATACGCAGTATTTT. The full variable domain, its missing parts supplied by reference TRBV30 and TRBJ2-3, is SQTIHQWPATLVQPVGSPLSLECTVEGTSNPNLYWYRQAAGRGLQLLFYSVGIGQISSEVPQNLSASRPQDRQFILSSKKLLLSDSGFYLCAWSSLRTSSIADTQYFGPGTRLTVL.

This chain joins TRBV10-3 and TRBJ1-2; the D is unclear. The CDR3 contains 12 residues. Germline loops: CDR1 ENHRY, CDR2 SYGVKD. Trimming took off 4 bases at V and 6 bases at J, with 9 bases between the two ends. In DNA, the CDR3 is TGTGCCATCAGTGTAGCGGACCATGGCTACACCTTC. Translating it yields CAISVADHGYTF.

This clone came up a few times. This rearrangement joins TRBV18 to TRBJ2-5, with unresolved D. Germline V lookup: CDR1 KGHSH, CDR2 LQKENI. V gave up 0 bases and J gave up 0 bases, with 5 bases separating them. The CDR3 covers 14 residues. This CDR3 is CASSPPGYQETQYF. As DNA, the CDR3 is TGTGCCAGCTCACCACCGGGGTACCAAGAGACCCAGTACTTC. The complete variable domain, with remaining parts taken from reference TRBV18 and TRBJ2-5, reads NAGVMQNPRHLVRRRGQEARLRCSPMKGHSHVYWYRQLPEEGLKFMVYLQKENIIDESGMPKERFSAEFPKEGPSILRIQQVVRGDSAAYFCASSPPGYQETQYFGPGTRLLVL.

CDR3 nucleotides: TGCGCCAGCAGCTTGGGGACAGGGGGCGCGGAAACCCAGTACTTC. This encodes CASSLGTGGAETQYF. The rearrangement joins TRBV5-1 to TRBJ2-5; the match to TRBD1 covers 11 bases. CDR3 size: 15 residues. Germline loops: CDR1 SGHRS, CDR2 YFSETQ. Trimming at V came to 0 bases and at J to 8 bases, leaving 6 bases not matched to a gene.

This clone was detected a few times. J is TRBJ1-3 and V is TRBV30; D is perhaps TRBD1 (5 bases). V lost 0 bases to trimming and J lost 2 bases, with 8 bases between them. The CDR3 runs 14 residues. CDR1 and CDR2 (germline): GTSNPN, SVGIG (reference sequence). This chain's CDR3 is CAWSVRRAGNTIYF. CDR3 coding DNA: TGTGCCTGGAGTGTACGCAGGGCTGGAAACACCATATATTTT.